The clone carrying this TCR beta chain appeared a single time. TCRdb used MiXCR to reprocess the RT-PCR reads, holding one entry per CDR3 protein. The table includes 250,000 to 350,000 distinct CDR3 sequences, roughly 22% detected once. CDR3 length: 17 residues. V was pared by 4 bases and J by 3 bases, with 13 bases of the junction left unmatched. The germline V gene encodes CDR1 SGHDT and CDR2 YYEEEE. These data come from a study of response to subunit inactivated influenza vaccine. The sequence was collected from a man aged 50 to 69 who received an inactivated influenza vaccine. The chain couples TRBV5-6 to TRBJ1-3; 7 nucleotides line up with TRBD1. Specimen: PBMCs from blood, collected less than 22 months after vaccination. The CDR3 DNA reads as TGTGCCAGCAGCCCCACCCCCGCAGGGGGAAGTGGAAACACCATATATTTT. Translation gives CASSPTPAGGSGNTIYF.